This entry concerns a single T cell receptor (beta chain). The CDR3 extends over 16 amino acids. V was pared by 0 bases and J by 2 bases, with 6 bases of the junction left unmatched. The germline V gene encodes CDR1 LGHDT and CDR2 YNNKEL (reference sequence). Using immunoSEQ multiplex PCR, the repertoire was profiled, and TCRdb retains in-frame clones only, with some absent. The sample records about 100,000 clones, roughly 92% being singletons. This entry comes from a study of blood T cell repertoires in COVID-19. On the study more broadly: Acute and convalescent COVID-19 specimens originated in the United States, Italy and Spain. PBMCs, B-cell-depleted T cells, or T cells provided the cDNA or gDNA that made up the material.

This TCR was recovered from a man aged 65 to 79 with acute or convalescent COVID-19. Specimen: peripheral blood. V usage is TRBV3-1 (or the pseudogene TRBV3-2) and J usage is TRBJ2-7; TRBD2 agrees at 8 bases. The CDR3 coding sequence is TGTGCCAGCAGCCAAGAAAGACTAGCGCCTACCTACGAGCAGTACTTC. Protein sequence: CASSQERLAPTYEQYF.